The rows below give T cell receptor beta chains drawn from one sample of a study of CD8+ T cells in alopecia areata. The repertoire was sequenced with immunoSEQ multiplex PCR; TCRdb's copy has only in-frame clones and lacks some. The table has around 130,000 clones, 50% to 60% seen once. The sequences come from CD4+ T cells sorted from blood, collected at week 0. The receptors were sampled from a human donor with alopecia areata. The CDR3 runs from the conserved cysteine through the conserved F or W. Fields, in order: D gene, V gene, clone size, J gene, CDR3 DNA, CDR3 protein. A D gene is named only where the DNA matches it firmly. Clone size is given for some rows only: seen once, a few or many times, or a class if the clone is expanded.

D gene: TRBD1; V gene: TRBV27; clone size: NA; J gene: TRBJ2-1; CDR3 DNA: TGTGCCAGCAGTCCCCGACAGGGTGGTGAGCAGTTCTTC; CDR3 protein: CASSPRQGGEQFF
D gene: NA; V gene: TRBV7-3; clone size: NA; J gene: TRBJ2-5; CDR3 DNA: TGTGCCAGCAGTAAGGGTAGTCAAGAGACCCAGTACTTC; CDR3 protein: CASSKGSQETQYF
D gene: NA; V gene: TRBV6-6; clone size: few; J gene: TRBJ2-3; CDR3 DNA: TGTGCCAGCAGTTACTCTGTGGGATCAGATACGCAGTATTTT; CDR3 protein: CASSYSVGSDTQYF
D gene: TRBD1; V gene: TRBV5-1; clone size: NA; J gene: TRBJ1-4; CDR3 DNA: TGCGCCAGCAGCTTTGACAGGGTGGGTGAAAAACTGTTTTTT; CDR3 protein: CASSFDRVGEKLFF
D gene: NA; V gene: TRBV7-9; clone size: NA; J gene: TRBJ2-2; CDR3 DNA: TGTGCCAGCAGCTTACTCTCGGACCCCGGGGAGCTGTTTTTT; CDR3 protein: CASSLLSDPGELFF
D gene: NA; V gene: TRBV14; clone size: NA; J gene: TRBJ2-7; CDR3 DNA: TGTGCCAGCAGCCCACACAGGGAGAGCTCCTACGAGCAGTACTTC; CDR3 protein: CASSPHRESSYEQYF
D gene: NA; V gene: TRBV5-1; clone size: NA; J gene: TRBJ2-7; CDR3 DNA: TGCGCCAGCAGCTTAACAGGGCCCGCGGCCTACGAGCAGTACTTC; CDR3 protein: CASSLTGPAAYEQYF
D gene: NA; V gene: TRBV5-6; clone size: NA; J gene: TRBJ1-5; CDR3 DNA: TGTGCCAGCAGCTACTACAAGGTCCGGGGCAATCAGCCCCAGCATTTT; CDR3 protein: CASSYYKVRGNQPQHF
D gene: NA; V gene: TRBV15; clone size: NA; J gene: TRBJ2-7; CDR3 DNA: TGTGCCACCAGCAGAGTGGGGGGTTCCGAGCAGTACTTC; CDR3 protein: CATSRVGGSEQYF
D gene: TRBD2; V gene: TRBV18; clone size: few; J gene: TRBJ2-1; CDR3 DNA: TGTGCCAGCTCACCTCAAGCGGGAGACAATGAGCAGTTCTTC; CDR3 protein: CASSPQAGDNEQFF
D gene: NA; V gene: TRBV4-1; clone size: NA; J gene: TRBJ1-2; CDR3 DNA: TGCGCCAGCAGCCCCCAGGGAACTAACTATGGCTACACCTTC; CDR3 protein: CASSPQGTNYGYTF
D gene: NA; V gene: TRBV7-2; clone size: once; J gene: TRBJ2-1; CDR3 DNA: TGTGCCAGCAGCTTAGGTCGCATAGCGAGCTATGAGCAGTTCTTC; CDR3 protein: CASSLGRIASYEQFF
D gene: NA; V gene: TRBV18; clone size: NA; J gene: TRBJ2-7; CDR3 DNA: TGTGCCAGCTCCCCGGGATCACCCCCTCGGGAGCAGTACTTC; CDR3 protein: CASSPGSPPREQYF
D gene: TRBD1; V gene: TRBV10-3; clone size: few; J gene: TRBJ1-1; CDR3 DNA: TGTGCCATCAGCCGGGACAGCGGGGTGAACACTGAAGCTTTCTTT; CDR3 protein: CAISRDSGVNTEAFF
D gene: TRBD1; V gene: TRBV7-2; clone size: few; J gene: TRBJ2-5; CDR3 DNA: TGTGCCAGCAGCTCGACAGGGGGCGTTCCCGGGACCCAGTACTTC; CDR3 protein: CASSSTGGVPGTQYF
D gene: NA; V gene: TRBV11-2; clone size: once; J gene: TRBJ2-6; CDR3 DNA: TGTGCCAGCAGCTTGCCACAGGCCTCTGGGGCCAACGTCCTGACTTTC; CDR3 protein: CASSLPQASGANVLTF
D gene: NA; V gene: TRBV25-1; clone size: NA; J gene: TRBJ2-5; CDR3 DNA: TGTGCCAGCAGGGCAAAATGGGAGACCCAGTACTTC; CDR3 protein: CASRAKWETQYF
D gene: NA; V gene: TRBV5-1; clone size: few; J gene: TRBJ1-4; CDR3 DNA: TGCGCCAGCAGCTTGAGGGTGGCAAGTGAAAAACTGTTTTTT; CDR3 protein: CASSLRVASEKLFF
D gene: NA; V gene: TRBV30; clone size: few; J gene: TRBJ2-1; CDR3 DNA: TGTGCCTGGAGTGTTGTGATCGGCTATGAGCAGTTCTTC; CDR3 protein: CAWSVVIGYEQFF
D gene: NA; V gene: TRBV7-2; clone size: few; J gene: TRBJ1-1; CDR3 DNA: TGTGCCAGCAGCCGACCCCCGGACTCGAACACTGAAGCTTTCTTT; CDR3 protein: CASSRPPDSNTEAFF
D gene: NA; V gene: TRBV2; clone size: few; J gene: TRBJ2-7; CDR3 DNA: TGTGCCAGCGGATTCTACTACGAGCAGTACTTC; CDR3 protein: CASGFYYEQYF
D gene: NA; V gene: TRBV5-6; clone size: NA; J gene: TRBJ2-7; CDR3 DNA: TGTGCCAGCAGCCGGGGCATCTCGCCACAGTACTTC; CDR3 protein: CASSRGISPQYF
D gene: TRBD1; V gene: TRBV7-9; clone size: NA; J gene: TRBJ1-5; CDR3 DNA: TGTGCCAGCAGTTCCGGGACAGGGGTCGCTCAGCCCCAGCATTTT; CDR3 protein: CASSSGTGVAQPQHF
D gene: NA; V gene: TRBV2; clone size: NA; J gene: TRBJ2-5; CDR3 DNA: TGTGCCAGCACCGAAGGGGGGCGGAAAGAGACCCAGTACTTC; CDR3 protein: CASTEGGRKETQYF
D gene: TRBD1; V gene: TRBV7-9; clone size: NA; J gene: TRBJ1-2; CDR3 DNA: TGTGCCAGCAGCTTGGGCAGACAGGGGGCGAGGAATGGCTACACCTTC; CDR3 protein: CASSLGRQGARNGYTF